This T cell receptor (beta chain) was sequenced during a study of OX40 agonist ivuxolimab in advanced cancers. Study-level background: Patients were dosed with the agonistic anti-OX40 (CD134) antibody ivuxolimab. Partial responses occurred in three patients (one hepatocellular carcinoma, two cutaneous melanoma). Study-wide results and caveats: In the 0.1 to 3.0 mg/kg range, CD4+ and CD8+ blood T cells had expanded clonally by week 6.

Regarding this clone: Its antigen is unknown.

The assay was immunoSEQ multiplex PCR, and TCRdb's table has in-frame clones only and misses some. The repertoire consists of 87,000 or so clones, with 87% occurring once and the leading ten covering around 1.5%. V was pared by 3 bases and J by 0 bases, with 11 bases of the junction left unmatched. This CDR3 spans 17 amino acids. Per the germline V gene, CDR1 is SGDLS and CDR2 is YYNGEE. This material consisted of CD4+ or CD8+ T cells sorted from blood, taken in a trial of the OX40 agonist ivuxolimab. V usage is TRBV9 and J usage is TRBJ1-1; 7 nucleotides line up with TRBD1. This receptor was taken from an adult with an advanced solid tumor such as melanoma, head and neck, liver or kidney cancer. CDR3 DNA sequence: TGTGCCAGCAGCGCCGAAGAACAGGGGCCCATGAACACTGAAGCTTTCTTT. This codes for CASSAEEQGPMNTEAFF.